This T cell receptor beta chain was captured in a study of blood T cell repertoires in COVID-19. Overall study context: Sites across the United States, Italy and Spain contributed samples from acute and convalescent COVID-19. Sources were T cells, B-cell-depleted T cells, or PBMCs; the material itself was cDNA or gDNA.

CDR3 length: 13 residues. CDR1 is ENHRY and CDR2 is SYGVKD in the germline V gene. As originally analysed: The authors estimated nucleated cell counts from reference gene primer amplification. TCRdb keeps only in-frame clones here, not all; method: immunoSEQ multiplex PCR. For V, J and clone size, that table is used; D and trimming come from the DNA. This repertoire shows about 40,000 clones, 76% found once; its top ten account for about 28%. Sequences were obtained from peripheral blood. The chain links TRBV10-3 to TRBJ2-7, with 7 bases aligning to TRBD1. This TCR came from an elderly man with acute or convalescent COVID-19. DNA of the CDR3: TGTGCTACTCACCGTGGGACAGTTTACGAGCAGTACTTC. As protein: CATHRGTVYEQYF.